A selection of T cell receptor beta chains follows, all from one sample in a study of shared clonotypes between healthy human individuals. Measured with immunoSEQ multiplex PCR; TCRdb has only the in-frame clones, and not every one. The table lists approximately 740,000 clones, 80% to 95% of them singletons. The material sequenced was naive CD8+ T cells sorted from blood. The source of these receptors is a man aged 25-40 years in good health. Each CDR3 is given with its conserved first and last residue. D genes are given only for firm matches. Rows give clone size only sometimes, using once, few, many, or a class for an expanded clone.

cdr3_aa,cdr3_nt,cdr3_length,d_call,clone_size,v_call,j_call
CASSQQFPDDTQYF,TGCGCCAGCAGCCAACAATTCCCTGATGATACGCAGTATTTT,14,.,.,TRBV4-1,TRBJ2-3
CASWAASYEQYF,TGTGCCAGCTGGGCAGCCTCCTACGAGCAGTACTTC,12,.,few,TRBV27,TRBJ2-7
CASSYGVSNTGELFF,TGTGCCAGCAGTTACGGAGTCAGTAACACCGGGGAGCTGTTTTTT,15,.,.,TRBV6-6,TRBJ2-2
CASSDSGTWSGQFF,TGTGCCAGCAGTGACTCGGGCACATGGAGTGGGCAGTTCTTC,14,.,once,TRBV6-4,TRBJ2-1
CASSLAYRGPNTGELFF,TGCGCCAGCAGCTTGGCATATAGGGGACCGAACACCGGGGAGCTGTTTTTT,17,.,.,TRBV5-1,TRBJ2-2
CASSPDRGTVAGNTIYF,TGTGCCAGCTCACCAGACAGGGGTACTGTCGCGGGAAACACCATATATTTT,17,TRBD1,.,TRBV18,TRBJ1-3
CASSEPNTQVWPYF,TGCGCCAGCAGTGAGCCTAACACTCAAGTATGGCCGTACTTC,14,.,.,TRBV10-2,TRBJ2-7
CSAADGGNTIYF,TGCAGCGCCGCGGACGGTGGAAACACCATATATTTT,12,.,.,TRBV29-1,TRBJ1-3
CASSPQRQIKVYNEQFF,TGTGCCAGCAGTCCCCAGAGACAGATAAAAGTCTACAATGAGCAGTTCTTC,17,.,once,TRBV28,TRBJ2-1
CACQGLEIPGELFF,TGTGCCTGCCAGGGACTAGAGATCCCCGGGGAGCTGTTTTTT,14,TRBD2,few,TRBV28,TRBJ2-2
CASSRPAGGYGEQFF,TGTGCCAGCAGTCGGCCAGCGGGAGGGTATGGTGAGCAGTTCTTC,15,TRBD2,.,TRBV6-6,TRBJ2-1
CASSFSGRAGGEQFF,TGTGCCAGCAGCTTTAGCGGGAGGGCGGGGGGTGAGCAGTTCTTC,15,TRBD2,.,TRBV7-9,TRBJ2-1
CASRLSGSDTGELFF,TGTGCCAGCAGACTTAGCGGGAGCGACACCGGGGAGCTGTTTTTT,15,TRBD2,.,TRBV6-6,TRBJ2-2
CASSFLVDGELFF,TGTGCCAGCAGCTTCCTGGTCGACGGGGAGCTGTTTTTT,13,.,.,TRBV5-5,TRBJ2-2
CASSLKWDPSGELFF,TGTGCCAGCAGCTTAAAGTGGGACCCGAGCGGGGAGCTGTTTTTT,15,.,.,TRBV11-3,TRBJ2-2
CASSLAPTPQSSYNEQFF,TGTGCCAGCAGTTTGGCCCCGACTCCCCAGAGCTCCTACAATGAGCAGTTCTTC,18,.,.,TRBV27,TRBJ2-1
CASINLRNTEAFF,TGTGCCAGCATTAACCTCAGGAACACTGAAGCTTTCTTT,13,.,.,TRBV28,TRBJ1-1
CASSLVEARLGDTQYF,TGTGCCAGCAGCTTAGTAGAGGCCCGACTGGGAGATACGCAGTATTTT,16,.,.,TRBV7-9,TRBJ2-3
CASSLGSNRVAGELFF,TGTGCCAGCAGCTTAGGGTCAAACAGGGTTGCCGGGGAGCTGTTTTTT,16,.,.,TRBV7-9,TRBJ2-2
CASSPMGVSNYGYTF,TGTGCCAGCAGTCCGATGGGGGTATCCAACTATGGCTACACCTTC,15,.,.,TRBV27,TRBJ1-2
CASSQWVRDRSEKLFF,TGCGCCAGCAGTCAGTGGGTCCGGGACAGGTCTGAAAAACTGTTTTTT,16,TRBD1,.,TRBV23-1,TRBJ1-4
CASMTSGRSYNEQFF,TGTGCCAGTATGACTAGCGGGAGATCCTACAATGAGCAGTTCTTC,15,TRBD2,.,TRBV19,TRBJ2-1
CASSQPENSGNGELFF,TGCGCCAGCAGCCAACCAGAGAATAGCGGCAACGGGGAGCTGTTTTTT,16,.,.,TRBV4-1,TRBJ2-2
CASSSETGGNEQYF,TGTGCCAGCAGTTCAGAGACAGGGGGCAACGAGCAGTACTTC,14,TRBD1,.,TRBV27,TRBJ2-7
CASSQGTGGNGYTF,TGCGCCAGCAGCCAAGGGACAGGTGGTAATGGCTACACCTTC,14,TRBD1,once,TRBV4-3,TRBJ1-2
CAISEKRNTGELFF,TGTGCCATCAGTGAGAAACGGAACACCGGGGAGCTGTTTTTT,14,.,.,TRBV10-3,TRBJ2-2
CASSRRERSTDTQYF,TGTGCCAGCAGCCGCCGGGAGCGGAGCACAGATACGCAGTATTTT,15,.,.,TRBV6-6,TRBJ2-3
CASSEGLGDRTNQPQHF,TGTGCCAGCAGTGAAGGCTTGGGAGACAGGACCAATCAGCCCCAGCATTTT,17,.,.,TRBV2,TRBJ1-5
CASSYSTDRGEHF,TGTGCCAGCAGTTACTCGACGGACAGGGGCGAGCATTTT,13,TRBD1,.,TRBV6-6,TRBJ1-5
CASLPTGNTEAFF,TGTGCCAGCCTCCCGACAGGTAACACTGAAGCTTTCTTT,13,.,.,TRBV27,TRBJ1-1
CASSGAGTKDTDTQYF,TGTGCCAGCAGCGGTGCCGGGACTAAGGACACAGATACGCAGTATTTT,16,TRBD2,.,TRBV7-9,TRBJ2-3
CASSSTGSAQPQHF,TGTGCCAGCAGTTCAACAGGTTCGGCCCAGCCCCAGCATTTT,14,.,.,TRBV27,TRBJ1-5
CASSSPFGQGTDQPQHF,TGTGCCAGCAGCTCGCCCTTCGGACAGGGAACTGATCAGCCCCAGCATTTT,17,TRBD1,few,TRBV7-9,TRBJ1-5
CASSPRGHFGDQPQHF,TGTGCCAGCAGTCCCCGAGGACACTTTGGGGATCAGCCCCAGCATTTT,16,.,.,TRBV27,TRBJ1-5
CASSLRPIITEAFF,TGTGCCAGTAGCCTTCGACCGATTATCACTGAAGCTTTCTTT,14,.,.,TRBV19,TRBJ1-1
CASSEGTGYNTGELFF,TGTGCCAGCAGTGAAGGGACAGGGTATAACACCGGGGAGCTGTTTTTT,16,TRBD1,.,TRBV25-1,TRBJ2-2
CASSLTGVGPEAFF,TGTGCCAGCAGTTTAACAGGGGTCGGACCTGAAGCTTTCTTT,14,TRBD1,.,TRBV7-2,TRBJ1-1
CASSEGDSGANVLTF,TGTGCCAGCAGTGAAGGGGACTCTGGGGCCAACGTCCTGACTTTC,15,.,many,TRBV6-1,TRBJ2-6
CASSGDREGDTGELFF,TGTGCCAGCAGTGGAGACAGGGAAGGAGACACCGGGGAGCTGTTTTTT,16,TRBD1,.,TRBV25-1,TRBJ2-2
CASSLTTANTGELFF,TGTGCCAGCAGTTTAACGACAGCCAACACCGGGGAGCTGTTTTTT,15,.,.,TRBV27,TRBJ2-2
CASRTWRKPSYEQYF,TGTGCCAGCAGGACCTGGCGGAAACCTTCCTACGAGCAGTACTTC,15,.,.,TRBV6-7,TRBJ2-7
CASSFRGQGVMNTEAFF,TGTGCCAGCAGCTTCCGAGGACAGGGGGTAATGAACACTGAAGCTTTCTTT,17,TRBD1,.,TRBV7-9,TRBJ1-1
CASSEGLPLSTDTQYF,TGTGCCAGCAGTGAAGGACTACCTCTTAGCACAGATACGCAGTATTTT,16,.,.,TRBV25-1,TRBJ2-3
CASSIGGRAVEQFF,TGTGCCAGTAGTATCGGAGGGAGGGCCGTAGAGCAGTTCTTC,14,TRBD2,.,TRBV19,TRBJ2-1
CASSVRQRITYNEQFF,TGTGCCAGCAGTGTCAGGCAGCGGATCACCTACAATGAGCAGTTCTTC,16,.,.,TRBV28,TRBJ2-1
CASSIFTGEFYEQYF,TGTGCCAGTAGTATATTCACAGGGGAGTTCTACGAGCAGTACTTC,15,TRBD1,few,TRBV19,TRBJ2-7
CASSLGFRELAGRVGQYF,TGCGCCAGCAGCTTGGGTTTTAGGGAACTAGCGGGAAGAGTCGGGCAGTACTTC,18,TRBD2,.,TRBV5-1,TRBJ2-7
CASRGSYNEQFF,TGTGCCAGCAGAGGGTCCTACAATGAGCAGTTCTTC,12,.,.,TRBV27,TRBJ2-1